This T cell receptor beta chain was captured by sequencing in a study of shared clonotypes between healthy human individuals. Study-wide background: Each donor contributed plates that comprised three CD4 naive, three CD4 memory, two CD8 naive and one CD8 memory.

In the naive CD8 group, cells lacked CD45RO and were positively selected for CCR7, so terminally differentiated effector memory CD45RA+ cells were left out. V dropped 6 bases and J dropped 6; count of bases not matched to a gene: 6. Germline-derived CDR1 and CDR2 are SGHRS and YFSETQ. This CDR3 has 15 residues. Study-wide findings and caveats: Blood alone was sampled, and tissue repertoires likely differ.

On this clone: Its specificity is not known.

Sorted-subset replicate PCR reactions contained 200 to 250 ng DNA, corresponding to approximately 30,000 T cell genomes. The repertoire was sequenced with immunoSEQ multiplex PCR; TCRdb's copy has only in-frame clones and lacks some. Of around 1.9 million clones in the sample, 93% were seen once. The TCR originated in a young man in good health. Some clones in this sample may be carry-over from other donors' samples. This chain links TRBV5-1 with TRBJ2-2; 12 bases fit TRBD2. Sequencing input: naive CD8+ T cells from PBMCs. The CDR3 region has the DNA TGCGCCAGCAAGTGGACTAGCGGGACAGCCGGGGAGCTGTTTTTT. This gives the protein CASKWTSGTAGELFF.